The sequence of this TCR beta chain was determined in a study of T-cell reconstitution after alpha-beta-depleted transplantation in children. A TCRbeta library incorporating unique molecular identifiers was prepared. Via MiXCR, TCRdb re-called the PCR reads, giving one row per CDR3 protein. The sample carries 380,000 or so distinct CDR3 sequences, about an eighth recorded once. The CDR3 contains 16 residues. The J segment lost 4 bases and the V segment lost 0 bases, leaving 7 bases of the junction unmatched. CDR1 SGHRS and CDR2 YFSETQ come from the germline V gene. The chain recombines TRBV5-1 with TRBJ2-3; TRBD1 matches at 8 bases. Sequenced material: PBMCs, taken from the stem cell graft. The receptor's source is a human donor who donated a stem cell graft to a child with Fanconi anemia. This CDR3 is CASSLGGRQGSDTQYF. For the CDR3, the DNA is TGCGCCAGCAGCTTGGGAGGTAGACAGGGGTCAGATACGCAGTATTTT.